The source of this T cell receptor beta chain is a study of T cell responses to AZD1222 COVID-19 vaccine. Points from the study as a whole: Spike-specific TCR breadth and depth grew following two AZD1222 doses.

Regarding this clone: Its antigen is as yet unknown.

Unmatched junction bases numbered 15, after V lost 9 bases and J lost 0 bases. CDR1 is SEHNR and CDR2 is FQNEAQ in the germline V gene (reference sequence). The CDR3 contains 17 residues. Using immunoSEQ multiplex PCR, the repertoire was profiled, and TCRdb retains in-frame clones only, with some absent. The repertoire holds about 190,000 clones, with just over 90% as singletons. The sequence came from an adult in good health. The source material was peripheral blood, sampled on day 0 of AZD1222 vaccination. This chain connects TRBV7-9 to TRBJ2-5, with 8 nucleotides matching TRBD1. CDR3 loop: CASNRGLWTGNQETQYF. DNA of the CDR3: TGTGCCAGTAATAGGGGGCTTTGGACAGGGAACCAAGAGACCCAGTACTTC.